This T cell receptor (beta chain) was obtained from a study of technical replicates of blood from four donors. The repertoire was sequenced with immunoSEQ multiplex PCR; TCRdb's copy has only in-frame clones and lacks some. The table lists tens of thousands of clones, 75% to 85% of them singletons. Per germline, CDR1 SGHDT and CDR2 YYEEEE. The CDR3 loop spans 15 amino acids. Comment on this clone: One end of the junction varies from germline; a read error may be responsible.

Sequencing was carried out using PBMCs. J is TRBJ1-4 and V is TRBV5-6; TRBD1 might be the D (6 bases). This TCR was sampled from a human donor in good health. Some clones in this sample may be carry-over from other donors' samples. The CDR3 loop reads CAGREQGATNEKLFF. The CDR3 coding sequence is TGTGCCGGCAGGGAACAGGGAGCAACTAATGAAAAACTGTTTTTT. Using reference TRBV5-6 and TRBJ1-4 for the parts outside the CDR3, the full variable domain is DAGVTQSPTHLIKTRGQQVTLRCSPKSGHDTVSWYQQALGQGPQFIFQYYEEEERQRGNFPDRFSGHQFPNYSSELNVNALLLGDSALYLCAGREQGATNEKLFFGSGTQLSVL.